The next 24 T cell receptor beta chains were all read from a single sample in a study of OX40 agonist ivuxolimab in advanced cancers. Clones were sequenced by immunoSEQ multiplex PCR, and TCRdb holds only the in-frame ones, with some missing. In the table there are about 64,000 clones, 84% of which are singletons. Sequenced here: CD4+ or CD8+ T cells sorted from blood, sampled in a trial of the OX40 agonist ivuxolimab. The receptors here all came from an adult with an advanced solid tumor such as melanoma, head and neck, liver or kidney cancer.

This chain joins TRBV4-3 and TRBJ1-6, with no clear D. Germline values: CDR1 LGHNA, CDR2 YSLEER. V was pared by 5 bases and J by 6 bases, with 14 bases between. The CDR3 has 15 residues. CDR3 residues: CASSSQASPNSPLHF. The CDR3 DNA reads TGCGCCAGCAGCTCCCAGGCGAGTCCTAATTCACCCCTCCACTTT.

This clone was detected only once. The V gene is TRBV7-2, the J gene TRBJ2-1; D may be TRBD1 (6 bases). The germline V gene has CDR1 SGHTA and CDR2 FQGNSA. Trimming stripped 2 bases from V and 9 bases from J, with 14 bases between. The CDR3 consists of 14 residues. The CDR3 DNA reads as TGTGCCAGCAGCTTACGGCAGGGGCAGGGTGAGCAGTTCTTC. The encoded protein is CASSLRQGQGEQFF. Looking up the rest from reference TRBV7-2 and TRBJ2-1 gives the full variable domain: GAGVSQSPSNKVTEKGKDVELRCDPISGHTALYWYRQSLGQGLEFLIYFQGNSAPDKSGLPSDRFSAERTGGSVSTLTIQRTQQEDSAVYLCASSLRQGQGEQFFGPGTRLTVL.

The chain is built from TRBV9 and TRBJ2-1; no firm D call. CDR3 length: 14 residues. Germline V gene lookup returns CDR1 SGDLS and CDR2 YYNGEE. The V end was cut by 0 bases, the J end by 7 bases, with 11 bases between. CDR3 coding DNA: TGTGCCAGCAGCGTAGGGGTTGTGGTTAATGAGCAGTTCTTC. Translating gives CASSVGVVVNEQFF.

The chain is built from TRBV11-2 and TRBJ2-3; 8 bases map to TRBD2. V lost 5 bases, J lost 4 bases, and 8 bases stayed unmatched. The germline V gene encodes CDR1 SGHAT and CDR2 FQNNGV. This CDR3 spans 15 amino acids. The CDR3 spells CASSPASGSADTQYF. The DNA of the CDR3 is TGTGCCAGCAGCCCGGCCAGCGGGAGCGCAGATACGCAGTATTTT.

CDR3 protein: CASSPLAPSSYNEQFF. The CDR3, as DNA: TGTGCCAGCTCACCACTAGCGCCGAGCTCCTACAATGAGCAGTTCTTC. The rearrangement links TRBV18 to TRBJ2-1, with D possibly being TRBD2 (5 bases). This CDR3 comprises 16 residues. Per germline, CDR1 KGHSH and CDR2 LQKENI. V lost 1 base and J lost 0, with 10 bases in between.

The chain joins TRBV11-3 to TRBJ2-2, with TRBD1 matching 9 bases. Germline V gene sequence: CDR1 SGHNT, CDR2 YENEEA. The CDR3 sequence is 14 residues long. V lost 7 bases, J lost 5 bases, and 5 bases stayed unmatched. This chain's CDR3 is CASKGQGTTGELFF. The CDR3 region has the DNA TGTGCCAGCAAGGGACAGGGCACAACCGGGGAGCTGTTTTTT. The full variable domain, rest sourced from reference TRBV11-3 and TRBJ2-2, is EAGVVQSPRYKIIEKKQPVAFWCNPISGHNTLYWYLQNLGQGPELLIRYENEEAVDDSQLPKDRFSAERLKGVDSTLKIQPAELGDSAVYLCASKGQGTTGELFFGEGSRLTVL.

The table lists this clone with a count of one. V and J are TRBV27 and TRBJ1-1, with TRBD1 as a possible D gene (5 bases). Germline values: CDR1 MNHEY, CDR2 SMNVEV (reference sequence). This CDR3 is 13 amino acids long. V gave up 0 bases and J gave up 4 bases, with 6 bases separating them. The DNA of the CDR3 is TGTGCCAGCAGTTTATCCGGGGGCACTGAAGCTTTCTTT. Its protein is CASSLSGGTEAFF.

This clone was seen more than once but under ten times. The chain uses TRBV6-1 and TRBJ2-5; D ambiguous. The V and J ends lost 4 bases and 5 bases respectively, with 14 bases between them. CDR3 size: 14 residues. The V gene's germline CDR1 is MNHNS and CDR2 SASEGT. In DNA form, the CDR3 reads TGTGCCAGCAGTGGCCCAGGAACTGGGGAGACCCAGTACTTC. It specifies CASSGPGTGETQYF.

This clone has more than one count but fewer than ten. The chain has TRBV7-8 and TRBJ1-4, with 9 positions matching TRBD1. This CDR3 region has 15 residues. CDR1 and CDR2 from the germline V gene are SGHVS and FQNEAQ. J gave up 3 bases and V 5 bases, and 4 bases lay outside the gene matches. CDR3 loop: CASSPRTGANEKLFF. The CDR3 nucleotides are TGTGCCAGCAGCCCTCGGACAGGGGCTAATGAAAAACTGTTTTTT.

The V and J genes are TRBV5-1 and TRBJ1-1; D ambiguous. Deletions cut 3 bases from V and 3 bases from J, with 12 bases between. CDR1 is SGHRS and CDR2 is YFSETQ in the germline V gene. The CDR3 consists of 14 residues. Here the CDR3 reads CASSWQVGDTEAFF. The CDR3 nucleotides are TGCGCCAGCAGCTGGCAGGTGGGAGACACTGAAGCTTTCTTT.

V is TRBV5-1 and J is TRBJ1-1; the match to TRBD1 covers 7 bases. The CDR3 consists of 14 residues. Trimming removed 0 bases from V and 4 bases from J; junction bases left unmatched: 3. Germline-derived CDR1 and CDR2 are SGHRS and YFSETQ. The CDR3: CASSLEGAITEAFF. The CDR3 coding sequence is TGCGCCAGCAGCTTGGAGGGGGCAATCACTGAAGCTTTCTTT.

CDR3 bases: TGTGCCAGCAGCCCAACCTCAGGGACAGTTATTACCGGGGAGCTGTTTTTT. Translation: CASSPTSGTVITGELFF. The chain recombines TRBV9 with TRBJ2-2; 7 bases line up with TRBD1. CDR3 size: 17 residues. V shed 4 bases, J shed 5 bases, and the junction held 14 bases outside the gene matches. The V gene's germline CDR1 is SGDLS and CDR2 YYNGEE.

Here the CDR3 reads CASSAGQETQYF. In DNA form, the CDR3 reads TGTGCCAGCAGTGCGGGTCAAGAGACCCAGTACTTC. This chain joins TRBV6-1 and TRBJ2-5; D is uncertain. This CDR3 is 12 amino acids long. Germline V gene data show CDR1 as MNHNS and CDR2 as SASEGT. V lost 4 bases and J 2 bases, leaving 5 bases between the germline ends.

Comments on this clone: The sample holds other DNA sequences that translate to the same CDR3. CDR3: CASSETRDYEQYF. CDR3 bases: TGTGCCAGCAGTGAAACCAGAGACTACGAGCAGTACTTC. The chain joins TRBV6-1 to TRBJ2-7; no firm D call. The germline CDR1 and CDR2 sequences are MNHNS and SASEGT. This CDR3 region has 13 residues. Trimming removed 2 bases at V and 3 bases at J, with 8 bases between.

This chain connects TRBV7-7 to TRBJ2-2; no firm D call. V was trimmed by 1 base and J by 4 bases, leaving 4 bases between them. The CDR3 length is 13 residues. Germline V CDR1 and CDR2: SSHAT, FNYEAQ (reference sequence). CDR3 nucleotide sequence: TGTGCCAGCAGCTTAGGACCCACCGGGGAGCTGTTTTTT. The encoded protein is CASSLGPTGELFF.

The chain couples TRBV10-1 to TRBJ2-1, with D maybe TRBD2 (5 bases). The CDR3 contains 15 residues. V lost 1 base to trimming and J lost 5 bases, with 12 bases between them. Germline lookup yields CDR1 WNHNN and CDR2 SYGVQD (reference sequence). This CDR3 is CASSELAAGDNEQFF. The CDR3 bases are TGCGCCAGCAGTGAGTTAGCCGCGGGCGACAATGAGCAGTTCTTC.

The chain joins TRBV6-6 to TRBJ2-2, with 9 bases lining up with TRBD1. With 2 bases clipped from V and 7 bases from J, the junction kept 8 bases outside the gene matches. CDR1 MNHNY and CDR2 SVGAGI come from the germline V gene (reference sequence). CDR3 length: 16 amino acids. The CDR3 loop is CASSYPTGGIVGELFF. In DNA form, the CDR3 reads TGTGCCAGCAGTTACCCGACAGGGGGAATCGTCGGGGAGCTGTTTTTT.

Only one count was recorded for this clone. This rearrangement joins TRBV5-6 to TRBJ2-1, with TRBD1 identical over 7 bases. CDR1 and CDR2 (germline): SGHDT, YYEEEE. The V gene end was trimmed by 6 bases and the J gene end by 6 bases; junction bases not matched to a gene: 3. The CDR3 length is 12 residues. The CDR3 coding sequence is TGTGCCAGCACCCGACAGGGCAATGAGCAGTTCTTC. Translated: CASTRQGNEQFF.

The gene calls are TRBV7-6 and TRBJ2-1; D remains unclear. The V end was cut by 5 bases, the J end by 4 bases, with 9 bases between. This CDR3 is 13 amino acids long. Germline V CDR1 and CDR2: SGHVS, FNYEAQ. CDR3 sequence: CASSLIPYNEQFF. Written as DNA, the CDR3 is TGTGCCAGCAGCCTCATCCCTTACAATGAGCAGTTCTTC.

V gene TRBV18 combines with J gene TRBJ2-3; TRBD2 matches 8 bases. Germline assignment: CDR1 KGHSH and CDR2 LQKENI. The CDR3 length is 17 residues. Trimming removed 3 bases from V and 0 bases from J; junction bases left unmatched: 8. The CDR3 sequence is CASSPAGGLSSTDTQYF. CDR3 sequence (DNA): TGTGCCAGCTCACCGGCGGGAGGCCTCTCTAGCACAGATACGCAGTATTTT.

V usage is TRBV6-6 and J usage is TRBJ2-7; D assignment may be TRBD1 or TRBD2 (5 bases each). V was clipped by 4 bases and J by 0 bases, with 10 bases between them. In germline, CDR1 is MNHNY, CDR2 SVGAGI (reference sequence). There are 14 residues in the CDR3. Written as DNA, the CDR3 is TGTGCCAGCAGTTTTTCGGGGACCTCCTACGAGCAGTACTTC. Translated, it gives CASSFSGTSYEQYF.

Regarding this clone: An end of the junction does not agree with germline; a read error may underlie this. V and J are TRBV18 and TRBJ1-1; tentative D call: TRBD1 (5 bases). The CDR3 totals 15 residues. In germline, CDR1 is KGHSH, CDR2 LQKENI. This CDR3 is CAGSRRGEGNTEAFF. Written as DNA, the CDR3 is TGTGCCGGCTCCCGGAGAGGGGAGGGGAACACTGAAGCTTTCTTT.

The V gene is TRBV27, the J gene TRBJ1-1, with D perhaps TRBD1 (6 bases). The V gene lost 2 bases and the J gene lost 6 bases, with 28 bases spanning the gap. From germline, CDR1 is MNHEY and CDR2 SMNVEV (reference sequence). This CDR3 spans 19 amino acids. The CDR3, as DNA: TGTGCCAGCAGTTTAGGCCCGGGACACATCAGCTTCGGCGGGGCTGAAGCTTTCTTT. This gives the protein CASSLGPGHISFGGAEAFF.

The chain is built from TRBV4-2 and TRBJ2-2; weak D call: TRBD1 (5 bases). This CDR3 contains 17 residues. Germline CDR1 LGHNA, CDR2 YNFKEQ. The ends were cut back, 0 bases at V and 3 bases at J, with 14 bases in the middle. This CDR3 is CASSQDVKGLHTGELFF. The CDR3 coding sequence is TGTGCCAGCAGCCAAGATGTCAAGGGGCTGCACACCGGGGAGCTGTTTTTT.